Listed here is a single T cell receptor (beta chain). The antigen is unknown. The data belong to a study of blood T cells in healthy people across ages. Study findings and constraints: Among long-lived donors, naive CD4+ cells were more numerous and diversity higher than in aged donors. Per million T cells, TCR beta diversity dropped about linearly as age rose.

With a J-beta primer mix and a sample-barcoded 5' primer, a second PCR ran 7 to 11 cycles. TCRdb fed the 5' RACE reads into MiXCR, producing one record per CDR3 protein. The sample gives hundreds of thousands of distinct CDR3 sequences, around three fifths of which show up once; 25% to 30% is in the top ten. This TCR derives from a man aged 35 to 55 in good health. The sequencing input was blood.

The CDR3 region has the DNA TGTGCCAGCAATATTGGGACAGGGCAAAACATTCAGTACTTC. It codes for CASNIGTGQNIQYF. This chain uses TRBV6-2 or TRBV6-3 with TRBJ2-7; 9 bases fit TRBD1. TRBJ2-4 explains the end of the DNA better; the J call may be wrong. Looked up from germline, CDR1 is MNHEY and CDR2 is SVGEGT. The CDR3 contains 14 residues.